These 27 T cell receptor beta chains came from one sample sequenced in a study of OX40 agonist ivuxolimab in advanced cancers. Produced via immunoSEQ multiplex PCR; TCRdb's table is partial and in-frame only. This sample carries about 98,000 clones, approximately 88% of them seen once, and the ten largest clones take approximately 0.5%. The sample was CD4+ or CD8+ T cells sorted from blood, taken in a trial of the OX40 agonist ivuxolimab. Source of these receptors: an adult with an advanced solid tumor such as melanoma, head and neck, liver or kidney cancer.

The genes are TRBV6-6 and TRBJ1-2; 10 bases map to TRBD1. Losses at the gene ends were 4 bases for V and 2 bases for J; bases not matched to a gene: 4. The CDR3 extends over 15 amino acids. CDR1 is MNHNY and CDR2 is SVGAGI in the germline V gene (reference sequence). CDR3 residues: CASSSRQGANYGYTF. CDR3 bases: TGTGCCAGCAGTTCCAGACAGGGGGCCAACTATGGCTACACCTTC.

J is TRBJ1-2 and V is TRBV14; D perhaps matches TRBD1 (5 bases). CDR1 is SGHDN and CDR2 is FVKESK in the germline V gene. V was shortened by 2 bases and J by 7 bases, with 14 bases between the two germline ends. The CDR3 is made up of 14 amino acids. The CDR3 loop reads CASSQSVGRGGYTF. The CDR3 DNA sequence: TGTGCCAGCAGCCAATCGGTCGGTAGGGGTGGCTACACCTTC.

This chain uses TRBV2 with TRBJ1-5; 8 bases line up with TRBD1. Germline V gives CDR1 SNHLY, CDR2 FYNNEI. The trim removed 1 base at V and 9 bases at J, leaving 8 bases unmatched. The CDR3 runs 15 residues. The CDR3 nucleotides are TGTGCCAGCAGTGAAGGCCTCCGAGGACAGGGGCCCCAGCATTTT. This translates into CASSEGLRGQGPQHF.

The chain joins TRBV7-2 to TRBJ2-1, with 10 nucleotides matching TRBD1. The germline V gene encodes CDR1 SGHTA and CDR2 FQGNSA. The CDR3 is 15 residues long. V lost 4 bases to trimming and J lost 6 bases; unmatched junction nucleotides: 6. The DNA of the CDR3 is TGTGCCAGCAGCTCTCGACAGGGGGCGCGCAATGAGCAGTTCTTC. Its protein product is CASSSRQGARNEQFF.

The rearrangement joins TRBV28 to TRBJ1-1, with D maybe TRBD1 (6 bases). The CDR3 has 16 amino acids. Trimming took off 7 bases at V and 1 base at J, with 19 bases between the two ends. Germline CDR1 reads MDHEN; CDR2 reads SYDVKM. Here the CDR3 reads CASNVHIWGANTEAFF. CDR3 DNA: TGTGCCAGCAATGTCCACATCTGGGGGGCGAACACTGAAGCTTTCTTT.

The chain carries TRBV25-1 and TRBJ2-7, with 11 bases aligning to TRBD1. The CDR3 has 13 residues. V lost 7 bases, J lost 4 bases, and 3 bases stayed unmatched. CDR1 is MGHDK, CDR2 SYGVNS, per germline. The CDR3 DNA reads TGTGCCAGCACCGGACAGGGGGCTTACGAGCAGTACTTC. Its protein is CASTGQGAYEQYF.

In this sample, this clone turned up once. Given the absence of the conserved phenylalanine or tryptophan at the CDR3 end, a read error is likely. The CDR3 bases are TGTGCCAGCAGGCTAGACCCCAATTCACCCCTCCACCTT. It translates to CASRLDPNSPLHL. The rearrangement links TRBV6-5 to TRBJ1-6; D is undetermined. This CDR3 is built from 13 residues. V shed 6 bases and J shed 7 bases, with 10 bases lying between them. The germline gives CDR1 MNHEY, CDR2 SVGAGI.

In this sample, this clone turned up a few times. The V call is TRBV5-8, the J call TRBJ2-3; possibly TRBD1 for D (5 bases). V lost 2 bases and J lost 0, with 16 bases in between. The CDR3 runs 17 residues. Per germline, CDR1 SGHTS and CDR2 YDEGEE. CDR3 coding DNA: TGTGCCAGCAGCTTCCTTGATGACAGATATAGCACAGATACGCAGTATTTT. As protein: CASSFLDDRYSTDTQYF.

In DNA, the CDR3 is TGTGCCATCAGTGGAACGGACCAGGGAAGCATCACCCAGCATTTT. This translates into CAISGTDQGSITQHF. This chain connects TRBV10-3 to TRBJ1-5, with a tentative D call TRBD1 (5 bases). The germline CDR1 and CDR2 sequences are ENHRY and SYGVKD. The CDR3 extends over 15 amino acids. The germline V and J ends were trimmed by 4 bases and 11 bases, with 21 bases remaining between them.

About this clone itself: The missing conserved phenylalanine or tryptophan at the end of this CDR3 makes a read error likely. The V and J genes are TRBV11-2 and TRBJ1-6; D gene uncertain. Germline V gives CDR1 SGHAT, CDR2 FQNNGV. The V end was cut by 5 bases, the J end by 4 bases, with 3 bases between. The CDR3 is 12 residues long. The CDR3 DNA reads as TGTGCCAGCAGCCCTTATAATTCACCCCTCCACCTT. Its protein is CASSPYNSPLHL.

This clone is a singleton in its sample. The rearrangement uses TRBV5-5 and TRBJ2-7; TRBD1 matches 7 bases. Germline V gene sequence: CDR1 SGHKS, CDR2 YYEKEE (reference sequence). This CDR3 has 15 amino acids. The V gene end was trimmed by 5 bases and the J gene end by 0 bases; junction bases not matched to a gene: 8. The CDR3: CASRPTGIGSYEQYF. CDR3 bases: TGTGCCAGCAGGCCGACAGGGATCGGCTCCTACGAGCAGTACTTC.

The CDR3 here is CASSQVQGLGVGAFF. The CDR3 DNA reads TGCGCCAGCAGCCAAGTGCAGGGTCTAGGCGTTGGAGCTTTCTTT. The chain joins TRBV4-1 to TRBJ1-1; TRBD1 is a possible D gene (5 bases). The germline V gene has CDR1 MGHRA and CDR2 YSYEKL. Trimming cost V 1 base and J 10 bases, with 19 bases left between them. The CDR3 extends over 15 amino acids.

The chain employs TRBV2 and TRBJ1-1, with D perhaps matching TRBD1 (5 bases). Trimming left V 5 bases short and J 1 base short, with 8 bases between. This CDR3 has 13 amino acids. The germline CDR1 and CDR2 sequences are SNHLY and FYNNEI. The chain's CDR3 is CASSIDRNTEAFF. The CDR3 DNA follows: TGTGCCAGCAGTATAGACAGGAACACTGAAGCTTTCTTT.

The chain carries TRBV2 and TRBJ2-1, with 7 bases fitting TRBD2. The germline gives CDR1 SNHLY, CDR2 FYNNEI. V dropped 7 bases and J dropped 5; count of bases not matched to a gene: 5. The CDR3 totals 13 residues. The CDR3 nucleotides are TGTGCCAGCACCCCGGGACTAAACAATGAGCAGTTCTTC. Its protein product is CASTPGLNNEQFF.

This chain links TRBV5-1 with TRBJ1-6; D possibly corresponds to TRBD1 (5 bases). Germline CDR1 and CDR2: SGHRS and YFSETQ. V lost 3 bases and J lost 7, with 11 bases in between. The CDR3 sequence is 14 residues long. DNA of the CDR3: TGCGCCAGCAGCTCCAGGGATGCCAATTCACCCCTCCACTTT. It encodes CASSSRDANSPLHF.

This clone was recorded a few times. The sample holds other DNA sequences that translate to the same CDR3. The V and J genes are TRBV7-3 and TRBJ1-1; possible D gene TRBD1, 5 bases. Germline assignment: CDR1 SGHTA and CDR2 FQGTGA. The CDR3 covers 13 residues. Between the trimmed V and J ends, which lost 3 bases and 1 base, there was a span of 6 bases. This chain's CDR3 is CASSLTANTEAFF. DNA of the CDR3: TGTGCCAGCAGCTTGACAGCGAACACTGAAGCTTTCTTT.

V gene TRBV19 combines with J gene TRBJ1-2; no clear D gene. Germline V gives CDR1 LNHDA, CDR2 SQIVND (reference sequence). CDR3 size: 13 residues. Trimming cost V 8 bases and J 4 bases, with 14 bases left between them. CDR3 amino acids: CASWAPLGYGYTF. As DNA, the CDR3 is TGTGCCAGTTGGGCACCTTTAGGCTATGGCTACACCTTC. The complete variable domain, with remaining parts taken from reference TRBV19 and TRBJ1-2, reads DGGITQSPKYLFRKEGQNVTLSCEQNLNHDAMYWYRQDPGQGLRLIYYSQIVNDFQKGDIAEGYSVSREKKESFPLTVTSAQKNPTAFYLCASWAPLGYGYTFGSGTRLTVV.

The V and J genes are TRBV7-9 and TRBJ1-5, with TRBD1 matching 7 bases. Germline V CDR1 and CDR2: SEHNR, FQNEAQ (reference sequence). The V and J ends lost 3 bases and 9 bases, in that order; junction bases with no gene match: 14. CDR3 length equals 16 residues. The CDR3 nucleotides read TGTGCCAGCAGCTTCGGTTTTGGGACAGCATGGGTGCCCCAGCATTTT. Translated: CASSFGFGTAWVPQHF.

This clone was seen only a few times. The CDR3 nucleotides read TGTGCCAGCAGCCTCGGCAGGGGCGGGGGTAGCACAGATACGCAGTATTTT. It encodes CASSLGRGGGSTDTQYF. The chain combines TRBV7-3 with TRBJ2-3, with D perhaps matching TRBD2 (7 bases). The CDR3 covers 17 residues. V was shortened by 5 bases and J by 0 bases, with 18 bases between the two germline ends. The germline gives CDR1 SGHTA, CDR2 FQGTGA.

The rearrangement uses TRBV4-2 and TRBJ2-5; D gene ambiguous. The CDR3 contains 13 residues. Germline values: CDR1 LGHNA, CDR2 YNFKEQ. Between the trimmed V and J ends, which lost 3 bases and 3 bases, there was a span of 8 bases. CDR3 amino acids: CASSQGTEETQYF. For the CDR3, the DNA is TGTGCCAGCAGCCAGGGCACAGAAGAGACCCAGTACTTC.

The rearrangement joins TRBV5-1 to TRBJ2-7; D not certain. Germline V lookup: CDR1 SGHRS, CDR2 YFSETQ. The CDR3 length is 15 residues. V gave up 2 bases and J gave up 0 bases, with 12 bases separating them. The CDR3 region is CASSFRRGGSYEQYF. The DNA for the CDR3 is TGCGCCAGCAGCTTCCGACGTGGTGGCTCCTACGAGCAGTACTTC.

The genes are TRBV7-9 and TRBJ2-2, with D perhaps matching TRBD2 (6 bases). Trimming removed 5 bases at V and 9 bases at J, with 19 bases between. The CDR3 consists of 15 residues. CDR1 is SEHNR, CDR2 FQNEAQ, per germline (reference sequence). CDR3 protein: CASSEVAGLPRELFF. DNA of the CDR3: TGTGCCAGCAGCGAGGTGGCGGGGCTCCCTCGGGAGCTGTTTTTT. The variable domain in full, with the rest retrieved from reference TRBV7-9 and TRBJ2-2, is DTGVSQNPRHKITKRGQNVTFRCDPISEHNRLYWYRQTLGQGPEFLTYFQNEAQLEKSRLLSDRFSAERPKGSFSTLEIQRTEQGDSAMYLCASSEVAGLPRELFFGEGSRLTVL.

This rearrangement joins TRBV10-3 to TRBJ2-1, with 7 positions matching TRBD2. V shed 0 bases and J 7 bases; nucleotides not matched to a gene: 9. This CDR3 is built from 16 residues. In germline, CDR1 is ENHRY, CDR2 SYGVKD. The CDR3 DNA sequence: TGTGCCATCAGTGAGTCGAACGGGCAGGGAGGGAATGAGCAGTTCTTC. It encodes CAISESNGQGGNEQFF.

V usage is TRBV5-4 and J usage is TRBJ1-5, with a tentative D call TRBD1 (5 bases). CDR1 is SGHNT, CDR2 YYREEE, per germline (reference sequence). The CDR3 is made up of 16 amino acids. V gave up 0 bases and J gave up 2 bases, with 12 bases separating them. The CDR3 protein is CASSLGGAYGNQPQHF. The DNA of the CDR3 is TGTGCCAGCAGCTTGGGAGGGGCCTATGGCAATCAGCCCCAGCATTTT.

The rearrangement links TRBV14 to TRBJ1-6; D not certain. Trimming stripped 1 base from V and 4 bases from J, with 8 bases between. In germline, CDR1 is SGHDN, CDR2 FVKESK. This CDR3 comprises 15 residues. The CDR3: CASSQVGQYNSPLHF. Here the CDR3 DNA reads TGTGCCAGCAGCCAAGTAGGCCAGTATAATTCACCCCTCCACTTT.

The chain uses TRBV7-3 and TRBJ2-3, with D possibly matching TRBD1 (5 bases). V was shortened by 2 bases and J by 2 bases, with 14 bases between the two germline ends. The CDR3 contains 16 residues. Germline values: CDR1 SGHTA, CDR2 FQGTGA. CDR3 in amino acids: CASSLDSEIPTDTQYF. DNA for the CDR3: TGTGCCAGCAGCTTAGACAGCGAAATCCCCACAGATACGCAGTATTTT.

This clone appeared a few times. This CDR3 reads CASSPDANTEAFF. The DNA for the CDR3 is TGCGCCAGCAGCCCAGACGCGAACACTGAAGCTTTCTTT. This chain connects TRBV5-1 to TRBJ1-1; D remains unclear. CDR1 and CDR2 (germline): SGHRS, YFSETQ. The length of the CDR3 is 13 residues. Trimming stripped 4 bases from V and 1 base from J, with 8 bases between.